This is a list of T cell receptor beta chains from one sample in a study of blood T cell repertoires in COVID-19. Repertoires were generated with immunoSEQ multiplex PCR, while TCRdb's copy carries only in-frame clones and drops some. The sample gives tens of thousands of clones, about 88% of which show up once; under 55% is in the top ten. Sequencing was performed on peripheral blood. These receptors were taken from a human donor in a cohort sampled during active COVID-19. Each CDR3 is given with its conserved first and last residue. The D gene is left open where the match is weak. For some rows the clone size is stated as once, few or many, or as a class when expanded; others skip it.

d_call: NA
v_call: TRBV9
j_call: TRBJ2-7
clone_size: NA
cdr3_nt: TGTGCCAGCAGCCCACGCAGGGGCTCAGGGGACGAGCAGTACTTC
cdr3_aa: CASSPRRGSGDEQYF

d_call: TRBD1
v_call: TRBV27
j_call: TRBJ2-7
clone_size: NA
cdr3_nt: TGTGCCAGCAGTTTGACAGGGGGCGTTTACGAGCAGTACTTC
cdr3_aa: CASSLTGGVYEQYF

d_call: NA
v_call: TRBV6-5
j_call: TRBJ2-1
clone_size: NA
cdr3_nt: TGTGCCAGCCACCGGGCCGGGACAAGGTACAATGAGCAGTTCTTC
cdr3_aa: CASHRAGTRYNEQFF

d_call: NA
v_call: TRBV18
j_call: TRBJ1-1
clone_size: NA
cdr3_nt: TGTGCCAGCTCACCAGGGGCCGGCGGCACTGAAGCTTTCTTT
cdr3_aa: CASSPGAGGTEAFF

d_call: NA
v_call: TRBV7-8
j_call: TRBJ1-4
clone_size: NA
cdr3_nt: TGTGCCAGCAGCTCCGTACAGGGCCTTTATGAAAAACTGTTTTTT
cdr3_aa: CASSSVQGLYEKLFF

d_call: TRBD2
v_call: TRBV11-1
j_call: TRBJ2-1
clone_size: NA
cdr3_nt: TGTGCCAGCAGCTCCGGCCTAGCGGAAGGCTACAATGAGCAGTTCTTC
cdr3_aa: CASSSGLAEGYNEQFF

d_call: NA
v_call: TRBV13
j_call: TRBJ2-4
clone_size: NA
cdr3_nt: TGTGCCAGCAGCGTCTTGAAAAACATTCAGTACTTC
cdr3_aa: CASSVLKNIQYF

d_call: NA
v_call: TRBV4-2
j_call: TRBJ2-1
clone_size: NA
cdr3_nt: TGTGCCAGCAGCCCGCGGACTACGAATGAGCAGTTCTTC
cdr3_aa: CASSPRTTNEQFF

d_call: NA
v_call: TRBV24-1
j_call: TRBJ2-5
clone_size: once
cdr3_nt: TGTGCCACCAGTGATCCCAGGGAATCGGGAGAGACCCAGTACTTC
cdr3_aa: CATSDPRESGETQYF

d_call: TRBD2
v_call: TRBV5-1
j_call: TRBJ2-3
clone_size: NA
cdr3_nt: TGCGCCAGCAGCCGAGGGACTAGCGGGGGGGAACAAGATACGCAGTATTTT
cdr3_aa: CASSRGTSGGEQDTQYF

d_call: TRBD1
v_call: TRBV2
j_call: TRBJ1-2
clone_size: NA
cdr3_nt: TGTGCCAGCAGTGTAAGTCGGCAGGGGGCGGCCACCTTC
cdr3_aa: CASSVSRQGAATF

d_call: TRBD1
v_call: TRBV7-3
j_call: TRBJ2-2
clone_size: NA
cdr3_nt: TGTGCCAGCAGCTTAACGGGTCAGGGGGTCACCGGGGAGCTGTTTTTT
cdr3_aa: CASSLTGQGVTGELFF

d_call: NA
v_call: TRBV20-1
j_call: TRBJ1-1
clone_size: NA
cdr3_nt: TGCAGTGCTAGTAAGACAAACACTGAAGCTTTCTTT
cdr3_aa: CSASKTNTEAFF

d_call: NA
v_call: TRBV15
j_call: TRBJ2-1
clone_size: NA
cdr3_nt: TGTGCCACCAGCAGAGATCCCTCCTTTTCGGGGTCCTCCTACAATGAGCAGTTCTTC
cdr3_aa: CATSRDPSFSGSSYNEQFF

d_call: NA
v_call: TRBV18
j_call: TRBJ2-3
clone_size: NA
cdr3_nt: TGTGCCAGCTCATCTTTGCAGGGCACAGATACGCAGTATTTT
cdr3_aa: CASSSLQGTDTQYF

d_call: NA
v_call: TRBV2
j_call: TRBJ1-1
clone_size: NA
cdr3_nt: TGTGCCAGCAGTGCCGGAGGGCCCTCGGGGACTGAAGCTTTCTTT
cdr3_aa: CASSAGGPSGTEAFF

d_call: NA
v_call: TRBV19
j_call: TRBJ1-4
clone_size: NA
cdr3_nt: TGTGCCAGTAGGCCCAGCCTCGACAGGTCTAATGAAAAACTGTTTTTT
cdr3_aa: CASRPSLDRSNEKLFF

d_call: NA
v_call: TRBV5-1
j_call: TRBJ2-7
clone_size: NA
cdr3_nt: TGCGCCAGCAGCTTGGAGGGGATCGACTACGAGCAGTACTTC
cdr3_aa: CASSLEGIDYEQYF

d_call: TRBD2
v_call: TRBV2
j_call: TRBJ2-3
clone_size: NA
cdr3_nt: TGTGCCAGCATGCTAGCGGGGGGCACAGATACGCAGTATTTT
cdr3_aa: CASMLAGGTDTQYF

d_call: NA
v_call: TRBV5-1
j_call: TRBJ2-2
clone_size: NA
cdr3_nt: TGCGCCAGCAGCTTGGCAGGGGGAGGTACCGGGGAGCTGTTTTTT
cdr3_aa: CASSLAGGGTGELFF

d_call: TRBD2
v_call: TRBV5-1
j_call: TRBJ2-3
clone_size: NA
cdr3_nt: TGCGCCAGCAGCTCAGCGGGAGGGCCGGGCACAGATACGCAGTATTTT
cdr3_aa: CASSSAGGPGTDTQYF

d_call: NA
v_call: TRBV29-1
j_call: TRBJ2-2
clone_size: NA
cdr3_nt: TGCAGCGCCCGTCAGGGGGACTCCACCGGGGAGCTGTTTTTT
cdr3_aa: CSARQGDSTGELFF

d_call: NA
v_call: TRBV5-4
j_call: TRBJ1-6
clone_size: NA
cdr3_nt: TGTGCCAGCAGCTTGGCTCCGAGACAGTCTTTTTCACCCCTCCACTTT
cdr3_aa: CASSLAPRQSFSPLHF

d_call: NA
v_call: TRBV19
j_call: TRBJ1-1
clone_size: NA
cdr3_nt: TGTGCCAGTAGTATGTTACAGGCTAGTTCGACTGAAGCTTTCTTT
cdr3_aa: CASSMLQASSTEAFF

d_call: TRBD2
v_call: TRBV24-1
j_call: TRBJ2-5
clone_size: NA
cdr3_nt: TGTGCCACCAGTGATTTGTCGGCTAGCGGCCAAGAGACCCAGTACTTC
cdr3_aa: CATSDLSASGQETQYF

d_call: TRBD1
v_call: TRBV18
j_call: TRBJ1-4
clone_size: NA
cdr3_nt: TGTGCCAGCTCACCACAGGGACAGACGTGGGAAAAACTGTTTTTT
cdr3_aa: CASSPQGQTWEKLFF

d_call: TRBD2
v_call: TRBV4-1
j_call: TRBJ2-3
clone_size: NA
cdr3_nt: TGCGCCAGCAGCCCGCGGGAGGGCTTCACAGATACGCAGTATTTT
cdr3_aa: CASSPREGFTDTQYF

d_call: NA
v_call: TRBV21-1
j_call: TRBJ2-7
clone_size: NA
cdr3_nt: TGTGCCAGCAGGGGCGGGACAGGGAGGATTATAGAGTACTTC
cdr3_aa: CASRGGTGRIIEYF

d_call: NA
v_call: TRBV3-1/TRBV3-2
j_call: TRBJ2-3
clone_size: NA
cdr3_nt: TGTGCCAGCAGCCACGAGGTTAGCACAGATACGCAGTATTTT
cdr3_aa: CASSHEVSTDTQYF

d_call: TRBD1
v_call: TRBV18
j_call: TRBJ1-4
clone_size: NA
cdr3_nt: TGTGCCAGCTCACCACCTGGACAGGAGGAGGAAAAACTGTTTTTT
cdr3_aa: CASSPPGQEEEKLFF

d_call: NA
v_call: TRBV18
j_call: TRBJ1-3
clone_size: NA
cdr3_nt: TGTGCCAGCTCACCTCCAGGGTTCTCTGGAAACACCATATATTTT
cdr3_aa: CASSPPGFSGNTIYF